This TCR beta chain was captured by sequencing in a study of blood T cell repertoires in COVID-19. About the study: Sites in the United States, Italy and Spain provided acute and convalescent COVID-19 samples. In each case, the material was cDNA or gDNA derived from T cells, B-cell-depleted T cells, or PBMCs.

Per the original data handling: Estimates of nucleated cell counts were drawn from the amplification of reference gene primers. Sequenced by immunoSEQ multiplex PCR; TCRdb stores in-frame clones only, minus some. That table is the source of V, J and clone size, and D and trimming were worked out from the DNA. The data show about 190,000 clones, with under 85% seen just once and roughly 17% held by the top ten. This CDR3 has 15 residues. Germline-derived CDR1 and CDR2 are ENHRY and SYGVKD. V shed 10 bases, J shed 8 bases, and the junction held 15 bases outside the gene matches. The gene calls are TRBV10-3 and TRBJ2-1, with 9 bases fitting TRBD1. The origin of this receptor is a man aged 55 to 70 with active or convalescent COVID-19. Sample: peripheral blood. As DNA, the CDR3 is TGTGCCACCCGGGACAGGGATGAGGGGGGCGATGAGCAGTTCTTC. It encodes CATRDRDEGGDEQFF.